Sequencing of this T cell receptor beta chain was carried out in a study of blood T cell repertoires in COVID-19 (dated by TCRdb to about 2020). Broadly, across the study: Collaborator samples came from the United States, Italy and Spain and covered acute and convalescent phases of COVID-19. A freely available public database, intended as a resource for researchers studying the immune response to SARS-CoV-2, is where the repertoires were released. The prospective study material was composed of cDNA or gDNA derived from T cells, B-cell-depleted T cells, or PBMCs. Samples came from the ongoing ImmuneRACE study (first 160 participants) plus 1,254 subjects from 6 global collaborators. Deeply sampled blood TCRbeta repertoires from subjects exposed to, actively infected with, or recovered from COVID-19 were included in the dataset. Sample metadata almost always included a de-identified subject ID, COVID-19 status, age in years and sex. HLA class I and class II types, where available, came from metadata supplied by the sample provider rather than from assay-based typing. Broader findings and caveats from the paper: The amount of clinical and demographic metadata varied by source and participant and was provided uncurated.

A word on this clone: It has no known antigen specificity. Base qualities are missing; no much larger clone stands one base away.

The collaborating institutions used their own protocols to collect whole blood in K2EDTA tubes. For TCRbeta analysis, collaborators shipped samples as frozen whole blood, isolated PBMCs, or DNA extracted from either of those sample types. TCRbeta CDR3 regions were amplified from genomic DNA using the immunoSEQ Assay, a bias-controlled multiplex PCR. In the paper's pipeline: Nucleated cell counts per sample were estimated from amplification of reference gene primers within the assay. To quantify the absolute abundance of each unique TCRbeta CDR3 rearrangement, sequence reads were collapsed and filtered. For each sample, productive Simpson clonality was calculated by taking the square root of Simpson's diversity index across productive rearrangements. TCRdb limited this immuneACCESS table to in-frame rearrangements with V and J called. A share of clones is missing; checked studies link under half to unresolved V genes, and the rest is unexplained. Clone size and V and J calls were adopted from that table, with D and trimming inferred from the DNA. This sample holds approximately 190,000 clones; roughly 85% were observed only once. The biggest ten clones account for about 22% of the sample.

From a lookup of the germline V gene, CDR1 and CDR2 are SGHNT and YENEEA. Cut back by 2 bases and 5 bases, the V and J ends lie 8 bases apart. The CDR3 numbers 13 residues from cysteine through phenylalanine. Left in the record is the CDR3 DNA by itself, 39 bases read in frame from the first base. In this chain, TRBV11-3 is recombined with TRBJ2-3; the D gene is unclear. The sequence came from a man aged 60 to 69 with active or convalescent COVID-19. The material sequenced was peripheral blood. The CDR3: CASSLTPGDTQYF. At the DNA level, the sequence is TGTGCCAGCAGCTTAACGCCCGGAGATACGCAGTATTTT.